This TCR beta chain appears in the sequencing data of a study of blood T cell repertoires in COVID-19. In the study overall: From T cells, B-cell-depleted T cells, or PBMCs came the material, which was cDNA or gDNA.

CDR1 and CDR2 (germline): ENHRY, SYGVKD. With 0 bases removed from V and 4 bases from J, the gap between germline ends came to 6 bases. The CDR3 runs 13 residues. Measured with immunoSEQ multiplex PCR; TCRdb has only the in-frame clones, and not every one. Counted here are more than 75,000 clones, over 65% occurring once; the ten biggest clones make up around 13%. The chain joins TRBV10-3 to TRBJ2-5, with D possibly being TRBD2 (6 bases). Sequencing used peripheral blood. The receptor's source is a woman in her seventies with acute or convalescent COVID-19. The CDR3, as DNA: TGTGCCATCAGTGAGTCGGGGGGAGAGACCCAGTACTTC. This translates into CAISESGGETQYF.